This T cell receptor (beta chain) stems from a study of OX40 agonist ivuxolimab in advanced cancers. The wider study: It was ivuxolimab, an agonistic anti-OX40 (CD134) antibody, that patients were treated with. Patients receiving dose escalation had hepatocellular carcinoma, melanoma, renal cell or head and neck cancer.

Using immunoSEQ multiplex PCR, the repertoire was profiled, and TCRdb retains in-frame clones only, with some absent. The table has tens of thousands of clones, about 93% seen once. This CDR3 spans 17 amino acids. After removal of 7 bases from V and 4 bases from J, the junction contained 14 bases not matched to a gene. Per germline, CDR1 SGHTA and CDR2 FQGNSA. Study-wide results and caveats: The study found among the lowest clonal expansion in partial responders at 0.1-3.0 mg/kg.

This clone appeared a single time. Its antigen is unknown. The chain recombines TRBV7-2 with TRBJ2-2, with 8 positions matching TRBD2. The clonotype comes from an adult with an advanced solid tumor such as melanoma, head and neck, liver or kidney cancer. The source was CD4+ or CD8+ T cells sorted from blood, collected in a trial of the OX40 agonist ivuxolimab. The CDR3 protein is CASTSVGSGAGTGELFF. CDR3 nucleotide sequence: TGTGCCAGCACCTCAGTGGGTAGCGGGGCAGGCACCGGGGAGCTGTTTTTT.